Presented here are 21 T cell receptor beta chains from one specimen sequenced in a study of monozygotic twins with cystic fibrosis. TCRdb's copy holds only in-frame clones and misses some; the assay was immunoSEQ multiplex PCR. The table lists 12,000 to 15,000 clones, approximately 92% of them singletons, with 0.65% to 0.8% in the top ten. Source material: blood. The source is a boy aged 5-17 years with cystic fibrosis.

V usage is TRBV6-5 and J usage is TRBJ1-5, with TRBD1 identical over 7 bases. The CDR3 is made up of 13 amino acids. Germline CDR1 and CDR2: MNHEY and SVGAGI. The J segment lost 5 bases and the V segment lost 6 bases, leaving 4 bases of the junction unmatched. The CDR3 sequence: CASSTGEYQPQHF. DNA of the CDR3: TGTGCCAGCAGCACAGGGGAGTATCAGCCCCAGCATTTT.

The rearrangement uses TRBV6-6 and TRBJ2-3, with 9 bases matching TRBD2. The CDR3 has 16 amino acids. Germline V gives CDR1 MNHNY, CDR2 SVGAGI (reference sequence). The V and J ends lost 6 bases and 2 bases, in that order; junction bases with no gene match: 9. As DNA, the CDR3 is TGTGCCAGCAGCTCCCATCTAGCGGGGAACACAGATACGCAGTATTTT. This codes for CASSSHLAGNTDTQYF.

The gene calls are TRBV4-1 and TRBJ2-7, with D perhaps TRBD1 (5 bases). This CDR3 contains 17 residues. Trimming stripped 6 bases from V and 2 bases from J, with 23 bases between. CDR1 and CDR2 from the germline V gene are MGHRA and YSYEKL. The CDR3 DNA reads as TGCGCCAGCAGAGCTTCGGCTATCGAGACAGAGGCCTACGAGCAGTACTTC. It codes for CASRASAIETEAYEQYF.

The rearrangement uses TRBV30 and TRBJ2-3; 12 bases align to TRBD2. The CDR3 spans 17 residues. The germline gives CDR1 GTSNPN, CDR2 SVGIG (reference sequence). J lost 4 bases, V lost 4 bases, and 12 bases had no gene match. CDR3 bases: TGTGCCTGGAAGGGAGGTGGACTAGCGGGGAGGGCAGATACGCAGTATTTT. The encoded protein is CAWKGGGLAGRADTQYF.

J is TRBJ1-2 and V is TRBV29-1; 11 bases fit TRBD1. This CDR3 is built from 13 residues. Germline loops: CDR1 SQVTM, CDR2 ANQGSEA. The J segment lost 5 bases and the V segment lost 5 bases, leaving 4 bases of the junction unmatched. The DNA of the CDR3 is TGCAGCGTTCGGGACAGGGGGATATATGGCTACACCTTC. Amino acids: CSVRDRGIYGYTF.

V gene TRBV5-8 combines with J gene TRBJ2-7; D possibly uses TRBD1 or TRBD2 (6 bases each). V dropped 10 bases and J dropped 2 bases, with 19 bases sitting between them. The CDR3 totals 14 residues. Looked up from germline, CDR1 is SGHTS and CDR2 is YDEGEE. CDR3 in DNA: TGTGCCGAAAGCCTTCAAGGGGGGCCCTACGAGCAGTACTTC. This encodes CAESLQGGPYEQYF.

The rearrangement uses TRBV10-3 and TRBJ1-2; D is ambiguous. The CDR3 is 13 residues long. Germline CDR1 reads ENHRY; CDR2 reads SYGVKD. Between the trimmed V and J ends, which lost 1 base and 4 bases, there was a span of 7 bases. The CDR3 reads CAISEYRSYGYTF. CDR3 sequence (DNA): TGTGCCATCAGTGAGTACAGATCCTATGGCTACACCTTC.

The V gene is TRBV29-1, the J gene TRBJ2-1; maybe TRBD1 (6 bases). V gave up 2 bases and J gave up 0 bases, with 20 bases separating them. From germline, CDR1 is SQVTM and CDR2 ANQGSEA. The CDR3 is 18 residues long. The DNA for the CDR3 is TGCAGCGTTGAAATTCCCCCCCTACAGGGTAGCTCCTACAATGAGCAGTTCTTC. Protein product: CSVEIPPLQGSSYNEQFF.

This clone was detected only once. The chain links TRBV29-1 to TRBJ1-2, with D possibly being TRBD1 (6 bases). The CDR3 contains 14 residues. CDR1 is SQVTM, CDR2 ANQGSEA, per germline. Trimming cost V 6 bases and J 0 bases, with 14 bases left between them. The CDR3 DNA reads as TGCAGCGTCCAGGACAGCCAAACTAACTATGGCTACACCTTC. This encodes CSVQDSQTNYGYTF.

V gene TRBV4-1 combines with J gene TRBJ2-2; TRBD2 agrees at 8 bases. CDR3 length: 17 residues. Germline CDR1 MGHRA, CDR2 YSYEKL. V shed 4 bases and J 1 base; nucleotides not matched to a gene: 8. The CDR3, as DNA: TGCGCCAGCAGCCTTCTCAGCGGGGGCGGGAACACCGGGGAGCTGTTTTTT. Translation gives CASSLLSGGGNTGELFF.

J is TRBJ2-7 and V is TRBV11-2; 7 nucleotides agree with TRBD1. CDR1 is SGHAT, CDR2 FQNNGV, per germline. This CDR3 spans 14 amino acids. V lost 7 bases, J lost 3 bases, and 9 bases stayed unmatched. CDR3 coding DNA: TGTGCCAGCACTCTAAAGGCAGGGGGCTACGAGCAGTACTTC. Protein: CASTLKAGGYEQYF.

This chain connects TRBV28 to TRBJ2-5, with TRBD2 matching over 11 bases. This CDR3 region has 17 residues. Trimming removed 5 bases from V and 4 bases from J; junction bases left unmatched: 12. The germline V gene encodes CDR1 MDHEN and CDR2 SYDVKM. In nucleotides, the CDR3 is TGTGCCAGCAGTCCACTAGCGGGAGCGGTTATTTTAGAGACCCAGTACTTC. It is translated as CASSPLAGAVILETQYF.

V and J are TRBV4-1 and TRBJ2-6; a possible D gene is TRBD1 (6 bases). CDR3 length equals 18 residues. V lost 5 bases and J lost 0, with 17 bases in between. Germline CDR1 and CDR2: MGHRA and YSYEKL. The CDR3 loop reads CASSERQVDGSGANVLTF. The CDR3 DNA is TGCGCCAGCAGCGAGAGACAGGTCGATGGCTCTGGGGCCAACGTCCTGACTTTC.

The rearrangement uses TRBV7-2 and TRBJ2-3; TRBD2 agrees at 13 bases. The germline V gene has CDR1 SGHTA and CDR2 FQGNSA. The CDR3 has 16 amino acids. Germline trimming cut 5 bases from V and 6 bases from J; bases unmatched to any gene: 8. CDR3 coding DNA: TGTGCCAGCAGCCGGGGACTAGCGGGGCCCGGGGATACGCAGTATTTT. Its protein is CASSRGLAGPGDTQYF.

V gene TRBV6-1 combines with J gene TRBJ1-2; D is ambiguous. Germline CDR1 reads MNHNS; CDR2 reads SASEGT. With 1 base removed from V and 5 bases from J, the gap between germline ends came to 20 bases. The CDR3 spans 17 residues. The DNA of the CDR3 is TGTGCCAGCAGTGAAGAGATTTCGGTGGTGGGGTTTTATGGCTACACCTTC. This codes for CASSEEISVVGFYGYTF.

This clone appeared once. This chain joins TRBV9 and TRBJ1-1; 8 nucleotides line up with TRBD1. CDR1 and CDR2 (germline): SGDLS, YYNGEE. The CDR3 covers 16 residues. V lost 2 bases, J lost 3 bases, and 9 bases stayed unmatched. CDR3 coding DNA: TGTGCCAGCAGCGTCGGGACAGGTTTAATCGACACTGAAGCTTTCTTT. Translated: CASSVGTGLIDTEAFF.

The chain is built from TRBV6-6 and TRBJ1-1, with 9 bases lining up with TRBD1. Trimming at V came to 5 bases and at J to 1 base, leaving 8 bases not matched to a gene. The CDR3 has 16 amino acids. The germline gives CDR1 MNHNY, CDR2 SVGAGI (reference sequence). CDR3 coding DNA: TGTGCCAGCAGTCTCACAGGGGGCGCCGGGAACACTGAAGCTTTCTTT. Protein sequence: CASSLTGGAGNTEAFF.

In this sample, this clone turned up once. The V gene is TRBV6-1, the J gene TRBJ2-6; 10 positions match TRBD2. The CDR3 is 16 amino acids. V was pared by 4 bases and J by 0 bases, with 0 bases of the junction left unmatched. Germline CDR1 MNHNS, CDR2 SASEGT. The CDR3: CASSGTSGSGANVLTF. CDR3 in DNA: TGTGCCAGCAGTGGGACTAGCGGCTCTGGGGCCAACGTCCTGACTTTC.

V is TRBV18 and J is TRBJ1-1, with D hard to call. The germline V gene has CDR1 KGHSH and CDR2 LQKENI. V was pared by 2 bases and J by 5 bases, with 9 bases between. The CDR3 sequence is 13 residues long. The CDR3 coding sequence is TGTGCCAGCTCACCAATTCGGGAGACTGAAGCTTTCTTT. It yields the protein CASSPIRETEAFF.

V is TRBV7-9 and J is TRBJ1-1; a possible D gene is TRBD1 (5 bases). The CDR3 covers 12 residues. Germline lookup yields CDR1 SEHNR and CDR2 FQNEAQ (reference sequence). Trimming removed 5 bases at V and 11 bases at J, with 15 bases between. The CDR3 DNA is TGTGCCAGCAGCGGGGTCAGGGCCCGGGCTTTCTTT. This sequence encodes CASSGVRARAFF.

The V gene is TRBV27, the J gene TRBJ1-3, with TRBD1 identical over 9 bases. The germline CDR1 and CDR2 sequences are MNHEY and SMNVEV (reference sequence). This CDR3 is 15 amino acids long. Trimming at V came to 6 bases and at J to 0 bases, leaving 3 bases not matched to a gene. For the CDR3, the DNA is TGTGCCAGCAGGGGACAGGGAAGCTCTGGAAACACCATATATTTT. Translated, it gives CASRGQGSSGNTIYF.